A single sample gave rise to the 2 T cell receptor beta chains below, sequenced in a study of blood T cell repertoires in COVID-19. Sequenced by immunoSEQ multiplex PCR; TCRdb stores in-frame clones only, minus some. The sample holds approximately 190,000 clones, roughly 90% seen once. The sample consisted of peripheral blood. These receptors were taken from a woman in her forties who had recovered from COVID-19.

The CDR3: CASSSGTGINQPQHF. The CDR3 bases are TGCGCCAGCAGCTCCGGGACAGGGATCAATCAGCCCCAGCATTTT. V and J are TRBV5-1 and TRBJ1-5, with TRBD1 matching over 9 bases. Trimming removed 3 bases from V and 3 bases from J; junction bases left unmatched: 4. Germline V gene lookup returns CDR1 SGHRS and CDR2 YFSETQ. CDR3 size: 15 residues.

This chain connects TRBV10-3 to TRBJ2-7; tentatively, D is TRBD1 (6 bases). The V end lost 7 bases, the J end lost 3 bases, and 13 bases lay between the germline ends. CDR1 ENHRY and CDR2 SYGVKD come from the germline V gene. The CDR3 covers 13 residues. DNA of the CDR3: TGTGCCATCAAGTCAGGGGAATTCTACGAGCAGTACTTC. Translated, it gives CAIKSGEFYEQYF.